Listed below are T cell receptor beta chains from one sample, sequenced in a study of OX40 agonist ivuxolimab in advanced cancers. Data came from immunoSEQ multiplex PCR; TCRdb stores just in-frame clones and leaves some out. This sample has approximately 31,000 clones, with about three quarters found just once. Sample: CD4+ or CD8+ T cells sorted from blood, taken in a trial of the OX40 agonist ivuxolimab. These receptors were taken from an adult with an advanced solid tumor such as melanoma, head and neck, liver or kidney cancer. The CDR3 runs from the conserved cysteine through the conserved F or W. D genes are given only for firm matches. The size field is filled for only some rows; it gives once, few, many or a size class.

d_call: TRBD1; j_call: TRBJ2-3; clone_size: NA; v_call: TRBV7-9; cdr3_aa: CASQGGTDTQYF; cdr3_nt: TGTGCCAGCCAGGGGGGCACAGATACGCAGTATTTT
d_call: TRBD1; j_call: TRBJ2-3; clone_size: NA; v_call: TRBV15; cdr3_aa: CATSGGQGGRADTQYF; cdr3_nt: TGTGCCACCAGCGGCGGACAGGGAGGTAGAGCAGATACGCAGTATTTT
d_call: NA; j_call: TRBJ1-2; clone_size: NA; v_call: TRBV7-7; cdr3_aa: CASSLGTGHGYTF; cdr3_nt: TGTGCCAGCAGCTTAGGAACAGGGCATGGCTACACCTTC
d_call: TRBD2; j_call: TRBJ2-3; clone_size: NA; v_call: TRBV4-2; cdr3_aa: CASSQEWLAGDTQYF; cdr3_nt: TGTGCCAGCAGCCAAGAATGGCTAGCGGGGGATACGCAGTATTTT
d_call: TRBD1; j_call: TRBJ2-7; clone_size: NA; v_call: TRBV5-1; cdr3_aa: CASSPALGQGPEQYF; cdr3_nt: TGCGCCAGCAGCCCGGCCCTGGGACAGGGACCCGAGCAGTACTTC
d_call: TRBD1; j_call: TRBJ2-1; clone_size: NA; v_call: TRBV10-3; cdr3_aa: CAIRGQGRLNEQFF; cdr3_nt: TGTGCCATCAGGGGACAGGGCCGGCTCAATGAGCAGTTCTTC
d_call: NA; j_call: TRBJ2-5; clone_size: few; v_call: TRBV5-1; cdr3_aa: CASSFTGSVTETQYF; cdr3_nt: TGCGCCAGCAGCTTTACAGGGTCGGTTACGGAGACCCAGTACTTC
d_call: TRBD1; j_call: TRBJ2-2; clone_size: NA; v_call: TRBV6-5; cdr3_aa: CASSFSTGERELFF; cdr3_nt: TGTGCCAGCAGTTTCTCGACAGGGGAAAGGGAGCTGTTTTTT
d_call: NA; j_call: TRBJ2-3; clone_size: NA; v_call: TRBV7-9; cdr3_aa: CASSLRQSASTDTQYF; cdr3_nt: TGTGCCAGCAGCTTAAGGCAGAGCGCTAGCACAGATACGCAGTATTTT
d_call: TRBD1; j_call: TRBJ1-5; clone_size: NA; v_call: TRBV5-1; cdr3_aa: CASSFGTGVNQPQHF; cdr3_nt: TGCGCCAGCAGCTTTGGGACAGGAGTCAATCAGCCCCAGCATTTT
d_call: TRBD2; j_call: TRBJ2-1; clone_size: NA; v_call: TRBV30; cdr3_aa: CAWSVDDRLAGNEQFF; cdr3_nt: TGTGCCTGGAGTGTAGATGATCGACTAGCGGGGAATGAGCAGTTCTTC
d_call: NA; j_call: TRBJ1-2; clone_size: NA; v_call: TRBV6-1; cdr3_aa: CASSEGAYYGYTF; cdr3_nt: TGTGCCAGCAGCGAAGGGGCTTACTATGGCTACACCTTC
d_call: TRBD1; j_call: TRBJ2-1; clone_size: NA; v_call: TRBV7-9; cdr3_aa: CASSSGTGDLSEQFF; cdr3_nt: TGTGCCAGCAGTTCCGGGACAGGGGACTTGAGTGAGCAGTTCTTC
d_call: TRBD1; j_call: TRBJ1-2; clone_size: NA; v_call: TRBV4-1; cdr3_aa: CASRLTGKGGYTF; cdr3_nt: TGCGCCAGCAGACTGACAGGGAAGGGTGGCTACACCTTC